What follows are 11 T cell receptor beta chains derived from one specimen sequenced in a study of cytomegalovirus exposure and HLA in healthy donors. Only in-frame clones appear in the TCRdb table, and some are missing; sequencing was by immunoSEQ multiplex PCR. The repertoire holds roughly 200,000 clones, with 80% to 90% as singletons. Sequencing was performed on PBMCs. These receptor sequences come from a woman under 40 in good health and CMV-seronegative.

The V call is TRBV10-3, the J call TRBJ2-6; the D gene is possibly TRBD1 (5 bases). CDR3 length: 18 amino acids. Germline assignment: CDR1 ENHRY and CDR2 SYGVKD. V was cut by 9 bases and J by 0 bases, with 21 bases left in between. DNA for the CDR3: TGTGCCATTGGGGCTCCGGCACAGGTGCACTCTGGGGCCAACGTCCTGACTTTC. It codes for CAIGAPAQVHSGANVLTF.

This clone was seen more than once but under ten times. The chain uses TRBV5-4 and TRBJ1-5; possibly TRBD1 for D (5 bases). Trimming took 4 bases from V and 5 from J, leaving 10 bases between them. This CDR3 region has 13 residues. From germline, CDR1 is SGHNT and CDR2 YYREEE (reference sequence). CDR3 sequence reads: CASSPGWDQPQHF. The CDR3 nucleotides read TGTGCCAGCAGCCCAGGGTGGGATCAGCCCCAGCATTTT.

V gene TRBV9 combines with J gene TRBJ2-7, with D possibly TRBD2 on 6 matching bases. Trimming took off 0 bases at V and 2 bases at J, with 12 bases between the two ends. This CDR3 has 15 residues. The germline CDR1 and CDR2 sequences are SGDLS and YYNGEE. CDR3 bases: TGTGCCAGCAGCGTAGACGGGACTGTCACCTACGAGCAGTACTTC. Residues: CASSVDGTVTYEQYF.

This chain links TRBV28 with TRBJ1-2; D is perhaps TRBD1 (6 bases). The CDR3 has 12 residues. Trimming removed 6 bases from V and 8 bases from J, with 13 bases in between. The germline CDR1 and CDR2 sequences are MDHEN and SYDVKM. This CDR3 reads CASRSQGRGYTF. The CDR3 DNA sequence: TGTGCCAGCAGATCACAGGGCCGGGGCTACACCTTC.

V gene TRBV19 combines with J gene TRBJ2-1; D is possibly TRBD2 (5 bases). V was trimmed by 5 bases and J by 4 bases, leaving 12 bases between them. The CDR3 totals 14 residues. Germline CDR1 LNHDA, CDR2 SQIVND (reference sequence). The CDR3 region is CASSPVGGYNEQFF. CDR3 DNA sequence: TGTGCCAGTAGTCCAGTGGGCGGGTACAATGAGCAGTTCTTC.

The chain uses TRBV6-5 and TRBJ2-1; 8 bases fit TRBD2. The CDR3 consists of 16 residues. V lost 4 bases, J lost 4 bases, and 9 bases stayed unmatched. The germline V gene encodes CDR1 MNHEY and CDR2 SVGAGI. DNA of the CDR3: TGTGCCAGCAGTTCATTGAGACTAGCGCCTTACAATGAGCAGTTCTTC. This encodes CASSSLRLAPYNEQFF.

The rearrangement uses TRBV5-1 and TRBJ2-7, with 11 bases fitting TRBD1. CDR3 length equals 16 residues. V gave up 4 bases and J gave up 5 bases; unmatched junction bases: 11. CDR1 and CDR2 from the germline V gene are SGHRS and YFSETQ. The CDR3 DNA is TGCGCCAGCAGCACCCAGGACAGGGGGCTACACCACGAGCAGTACTTC. As protein: CASSTQDRGLHHEQYF.

The rearrangement links TRBV7-6 to TRBJ1-1, with TRBD1 identical over 8 bases. CDR1 SGHVS and CDR2 FNYEAQ come from the germline V gene. The CDR3 spans 18 residues. The junction had 13 bases not matched to a gene; V was cut back by 2 bases and J by 2 bases. The CDR3: CASSLPSFDRGENTEAFF. DNA of the CDR3: TGTGCCAGCAGCTTACCTTCGTTCGACAGGGGCGAAAACACTGAAGCTTTCTTT.

This rearrangement joins TRBV10-2 to TRBJ2-7, with 11 bases identical to TRBD1. From germline, CDR1 is WSHSY and CDR2 SAAADI. The V segment lost 8 bases and the J segment 3 bases; nucleotides outside the gene matches: 6. CDR3 length: 14 residues. CDR3 in DNA: TGCGCCAGCCTCGAGGGACAGGGGGGCTACGAGCAGTACTTC. It translates to CASLEGQGGYEQYF.

J is TRBJ1-4 and V is TRBV28, with D uncertain. This CDR3 is 13 amino acids long. Deletions cut 6 bases from V and 4 bases from J, with 9 bases between. Germline V lookup: CDR1 MDHEN, CDR2 SYDVKM. In nucleotides, the CDR3 is TGTGCCAGCAGCCGGGTCCGTAATGAAAAACTGTTTTTT. It yields the protein CASSRVRNEKLFF.

J is TRBJ1-6 and V is TRBV2; D is unresolved. This CDR3 has 14 residues. V lost 8 bases and J 5 bases, leaving 13 bases between the germline ends. Germline V gene sequence: CDR1 SNHLY, CDR2 FYNNEI. This CDR3 is CASALGVDNSPLHF. The DNA for the CDR3 is TGTGCCAGCGCCCTCGGAGTTGATAATTCACCCCTCCACTTT.